This TCR beta chain was sequenced during a study of blood T cell repertoires in COVID-19. Unmatched junction bases numbered 8, after V lost 3 bases and J lost 0 bases. The CDR3 contains 16 residues. The germline V gene encodes CDR1 SGHKS and CDR2 YYEKEE (reference sequence). Some clones are missing from TCRdb's copy, which holds only in-frame ones; the method was immunoSEQ multiplex PCR. The sample lists roughly 260,000 clones; approximately 85% were seen once. This TCR was recovered from an older woman with acute or convalescent COVID-19. Sequenced input: peripheral blood. This rearrangement joins TRBV5-5 to TRBJ1-1; the match to TRBD1 covers 7 bases. The CDR3 sequence: CASSSGQLIMNTEAFF. CDR3 coding DNA: TGTGCCAGCAGCTCGGGACAGCTTATCATGAACACTGAAGCTTTCTTT.